A selection of T cell receptor beta chains follows, all from one sample in a study of response to subunit inactivated influenza vaccine. TCRdb called the RT-PCR reads again in MiXCR, with one record for every CDR3 protein. This sample has almost 600,000 distinct CDR3 sequences, with approximately 14% found just once. The sequencing here drew on PBMCs from blood, taken 12 days after vaccination. These receptors all stem from a man aged 45-65 years who received an inactivated influenza vaccine. The CDR3 runs from the conserved cysteine through the conserved F or W. The order of the fields is D gene, V gene, clone size, J gene, CDR3 protein, CDR3 DNA. A D gene is named only where the DNA matches it firmly. Rows may omit the clone size; those that give it use once, few, many or a size class.

d_call: NA; v_call: TRBV12-3/TRBV12-4; clone_size: few; j_call: TRBJ2-3; cdr3_aa: CASSLISITDTQYF; cdr3_nt: TGTGCCAGCAGTTTAATTTCTATCACAGATACGCAGTATTTT
d_call: TRBD2; v_call: TRBV6-5; clone_size: few; j_call: TRBJ2-1; cdr3_aa: CASSLSGLAGDEQFF; cdr3_nt: TGTGCCAGCAGTTTGTCCGGACTAGCGGGGGATGAGCAGTTCTTC
d_call: NA; v_call: TRBV28; clone_size: NA; j_call: TRBJ2-7; cdr3_aa: CASSLLNGYEQYF; cdr3_nt: TGTGCCAGCAGCCTTCTCAACGGGTACGAGCAGTACTTC
d_call: TRBD2; v_call: TRBV2; clone_size: NA; j_call: TRBJ2-7; cdr3_aa: CASRDLTGGGYEQYF; cdr3_nt: TGTGCTAGCAGGGACCTTACGGGAGGGGGTTACGAGCAGTACTTC
d_call: NA; v_call: TRBV19; clone_size: NA; j_call: TRBJ2-5; cdr3_aa: CASSRQLAETQYF; cdr3_nt: TGTGCCAGTAGTAGACAGTTAGCGGAGACCCAGTACTTC
d_call: NA; v_call: TRBV20-1; clone_size: NA; j_call: TRBJ2-5; cdr3_aa: CSAATRHGRETQYF; cdr3_nt: TGCAGTGCCGCTACACGGCACGGAAGGGAGACCCAGTACTTC
d_call: TRBD1; v_call: TRBV5-1; clone_size: few; j_call: TRBJ2-5; cdr3_aa: CASSSGQGGVTQYF; cdr3_nt: TGCGCCAGCAGCTCGGGACAGGGAGGAGTGACCCAGTACTTC
d_call: NA; v_call: TRBV7-2; clone_size: NA; j_call: TRBJ2-7; cdr3_aa: CASSLVVGAYEQYF; cdr3_nt: TGTGCCAGCAGCTTAGTAGTCGGGGCCTACGAGCAGTACTTC
d_call: TRBD1; v_call: TRBV3-1; clone_size: few; j_call: TRBJ2-3; cdr3_aa: CASSPILDRIGADTQYF; cdr3_nt: TGTGCCAGCAGCCCAATCCTGGACAGGATCGGGGCAGATACGCAGTATTTT
d_call: NA; v_call: TRBV20-1; clone_size: few; j_call: TRBJ1-2; cdr3_aa: CSASDGGNGYTF; cdr3_nt: TGCAGTGCTAGCGACGGGGGCAATGGCTACACCTTC
d_call: NA; v_call: TRBV7-8; clone_size: NA; j_call: TRBJ1-1; cdr3_aa: CASSLHDRPNTEAFF; cdr3_nt: TGTGCCAGCAGCTTACATGACAGGCCGAACACTGAAGCTTTCTTT
d_call: NA; v_call: TRBV7-2; clone_size: few; j_call: TRBJ2-1; cdr3_aa: CASSLSTGSDEQFF; cdr3_nt: TGTGCCAGCAGCTTATCCACAGGGTCGGATGAGCAGTTCTTC
d_call: NA; v_call: TRBV12-3/TRBV12-4; clone_size: few; j_call: TRBJ2-7; cdr3_aa: CASSQGAVEQYF; cdr3_nt: TGTGCCAGCAGCCAAGGAGCCGTCGAGCAGTACTTC
d_call: NA; v_call: TRBV10-3; clone_size: NA; j_call: TRBJ2-7; cdr3_aa: CAISDPGAEQYF; cdr3_nt: TGTGCCATCAGCGACCCAGGGGCCGAGCAGTACTTC
d_call: TRBD1; v_call: TRBV27; clone_size: NA; j_call: TRBJ2-3; cdr3_aa: CASSLAGQGPTDTQYF; cdr3_nt: TGTGCCAGCAGTTTAGCGGGACAGGGACCGACAGATACGCAGTATTTT
d_call: NA; v_call: TRBV18; clone_size: NA; j_call: TRBJ2-5; cdr3_aa: CASSRGLEETQYF; cdr3_nt: TGTGCCAGCTCACGCGGATTGGAGGAGACCCAGTACTTC
d_call: NA; v_call: TRBV21-1; clone_size: NA; j_call: TRBJ1-1; cdr3_aa: CASSNRLSHWTGDFF; cdr3_nt: TGTGCCAGCAGCAACAGACTTTCTCACTGGACAGGGGATTTCTTT
d_call: TRBD2; v_call: TRBV7-9; clone_size: many; j_call: TRBJ2-5; cdr3_aa: CASSAPPRELRETQYF; cdr3_nt: TGTGCCAGCAGCGCCCCTCCGCGGGAGCTGAGAGAGACCCAGTACTTC
d_call: NA; v_call: TRBV3-1; clone_size: few; j_call: TRBJ2-1; cdr3_aa: CASRQDGVSYNEQFF; cdr3_nt: TGTGCCAGCAGACAAGACGGGGTTTCCTACAATGAGCAGTTCTTC
d_call: TRBD2; v_call: TRBV12-3/TRBV12-4; clone_size: NA; j_call: TRBJ2-3; cdr3_aa: CASSLVSGGISTDTQYF; cdr3_nt: TGTGCCAGCAGTTTGGTCAGCGGGGGGATCAGCACAGATACGCAGTATTTT
d_call: TRBD1; v_call: TRBV5-1; clone_size: many; j_call: TRBJ1-1; cdr3_aa: CASTTGEGATEAFF; cdr3_nt: TGCGCCAGCACTACCGGTGAGGGGGCCACTGAAGCTTTCTTT
d_call: NA; v_call: TRBV10-3; clone_size: NA; j_call: TRBJ2-5; cdr3_aa: CATAESGQETQYF; cdr3_nt: TGTGCCACCGCGGAGAGCGGTCAAGAGACCCAGTACTTC
d_call: TRBD1; v_call: TRBV23-1; clone_size: NA; j_call: TRBJ2-2; cdr3_aa: CASSHPGQGSAPGELFF; cdr3_nt: TGCGCCAGCAGTCACCCCGGACAGGGTTCGGCGCCCGGGGAGCTGTTTTTT
d_call: TRBD2; v_call: TRBV11-1; clone_size: NA; j_call: TRBJ2-1; cdr3_aa: CAMSLRSGGRTVGDEQFF; cdr3_nt: TGTGCCATGAGCTTGCGTAGCGGGGGACGAACGGTGGGCGATGAGCAGTTCTTC
d_call: NA; v_call: TRBV29-1; clone_size: few; j_call: TRBJ2-1; cdr3_aa: CSARLSTYNEQFF; cdr3_nt: TGCAGCGCTAGACTATCGACCTACAATGAGCAGTTCTTC
d_call: NA; v_call: TRBV11-2; clone_size: NA; j_call: TRBJ1-6; cdr3_aa: CASTDPNSALQPSYNSPLHF; cdr3_nt: TGTGCCAGCACCGATCCGAATTCGGCATTACAACCCTCCTATAATTCACCCCTCCACTTT
d_call: NA; v_call: TRBV12-3/TRBV12-4; clone_size: few; j_call: TRBJ2-1; cdr3_aa: CASSWAGRNEQFF; cdr3_nt: TGTGCCAGCAGTTGGGCAGGGAGGAATGAGCAGTTCTTC
d_call: NA; v_call: TRBV27; clone_size: NA; j_call: TRBJ1-4; cdr3_aa: CASSLSWGRGEKLFF; cdr3_nt: TGTGCCAGCAGTTTATCCTGGGGCAGGGGCGAAAAACTGTTTTTT
d_call: TRBD1; v_call: TRBV12-3/TRBV12-4; clone_size: NA; j_call: TRBJ1-6; cdr3_aa: CASSRSTGVGNSPLHF; cdr3_nt: TGTGCCAGCAGTCGATCGACAGGGGTCGGTAATTCACCCCTCCACTTT
d_call: TRBD2; v_call: TRBV18; clone_size: few; j_call: TRBJ2-2; cdr3_aa: CASSSGLAVNTGELFF; cdr3_nt: TGTGCCAGCTCATCGGGACTAGCGGTTAACACCGGGGAGCTGTTTTTT
d_call: TRBD1; v_call: TRBV18; clone_size: NA; j_call: TRBJ1-2; cdr3_aa: CASSPSSLDRQYGYTF; cdr3_nt: TGTGCCAGCTCACCATCAAGTCTGGACAGGCAGTATGGCTACACCTTC
d_call: TRBD1; v_call: TRBV6-2/TRBV6-3; clone_size: many; j_call: TRBJ2-5; cdr3_aa: CASRPGQGAWETQYF; cdr3_nt: TGTGCCAGCAGGCCGGGACAGGGGGCGTGGGAGACCCAGTACTTC
d_call: NA; v_call: TRBV11-2; clone_size: NA; j_call: TRBJ2-5; cdr3_aa: CASSFILARDEEQETQYF; cdr3_nt: TGTGCCAGCAGCTTCATACTAGCTCGCGATGAAGAACAAGAGACCCAGTACTTC
d_call: NA; v_call: TRBV6-2/TRBV6-3; clone_size: NA; j_call: TRBJ1-2; cdr3_aa: CASSPREGGPKANYGYTF; cdr3_nt: TGTGCCAGCAGCCCCCGAGAGGGGGGGCCCAAAGCTAACTATGGCTACACCTTC
d_call: NA; v_call: TRBV5-1; clone_size: few; j_call: TRBJ2-4; cdr3_aa: CASSLTAGAAKNIQYF; cdr3_nt: TGCGCCAGCAGTTTGACCGCAGGAGCGGCCAAAAACATTCAGTACTTC
d_call: NA; v_call: TRBV10-3; clone_size: many; j_call: TRBJ2-3; cdr3_aa: CASAQWGTDTQYF; cdr3_nt: TGTGCCAGCGCCCAGTGGGGAACAGATACGCAGTATTTT
d_call: TRBD2; v_call: TRBV20-1; clone_size: few; j_call: TRBJ2-3; cdr3_aa: CSATEREKSTDTQYF; cdr3_nt: TGCAGTGCTACTGAGCGGGAGAAGAGCACAGATACGCAGTATTTT
d_call: TRBD1; v_call: TRBV5-1; clone_size: few; j_call: TRBJ2-6; cdr3_aa: CASTQGAQGANVLTF; cdr3_nt: TGCGCCAGCACGCAGGGGGCGCAGGGGGCCAACGTCCTGACTTTC
d_call: TRBD1; v_call: TRBV10-2; clone_size: few; j_call: TRBJ2-7; cdr3_aa: CASSESNRGTYEQYF; cdr3_nt: TGCGCCAGCAGTGAGTCAAACAGGGGGACCTACGAGCAGTACTTC
d_call: TRBD1; v_call: TRBV18; clone_size: NA; j_call: TRBJ1-2; cdr3_aa: CASSHRTGHSYYGYTF; cdr3_nt: TGTGCCAGCTCACACCGGACAGGCCACTCGTACTATGGCTACACCTTC
d_call: NA; v_call: TRBV20-1; clone_size: NA; j_call: TRBJ1-4; cdr3_aa: CSASPRVANEKLFF; cdr3_nt: TGCAGTGCTAGTCCCAGGGTCGCTAATGAAAAACTGTTTTTT
d_call: NA; v_call: TRBV6-2/TRBV6-3; clone_size: many; j_call: TRBJ2-5; cdr3_aa: CASSYSMGEQETQYF; cdr3_nt: TGTGCCAGCAGTTACTCGATGGGGGAACAAGAGACCCAGTACTTC
d_call: NA; v_call: TRBV3-1; clone_size: few; j_call: TRBJ2-1; cdr3_aa: CASSRSSHSQNEQFF; cdr3_nt: TGTGCCAGCAGCCGTAGTAGCCACAGTCAGAATGAGCAGTTCTTC
d_call: NA; v_call: TRBV28; clone_size: NA; j_call: TRBJ2-5; cdr3_aa: CASSLVSGLVETQYF; cdr3_nt: TGTGCCAGCAGTTTGGTTTCAGGGCTGGTGGAGACCCAGTACTTC
d_call: TRBD2; v_call: TRBV6-1; clone_size: few; j_call: TRBJ2-3; cdr3_aa: CASKPTRESDTQYF; cdr3_nt: TGTGCCAGCAAACCCACGCGGGAGTCAGATACGCAGTATTTT
d_call: NA; v_call: TRBV12-3/TRBV12-4; clone_size: many; j_call: TRBJ2-2; cdr3_aa: CASSNRGGTGELFF; cdr3_nt: TGTGCCAGCAGTAACAGGGGGGGCACCGGGGAGCTGTTTTTT
d_call: TRBD1; v_call: TRBV28; clone_size: NA; j_call: TRBJ1-2; cdr3_aa: CASGIGTGVRYTF; cdr3_nt: TGTGCCAGCGGAATAGGGACAGGGGTACGGTACACCTTC
d_call: NA; v_call: TRBV5-1; clone_size: few; j_call: TRBJ2-4; cdr3_aa: CASSLETRTGRGNIQYF; cdr3_nt: TGCGCCAGCAGCTTGGAGACCCGGACAGGGAGGGGGAACATTCAGTACTTC
d_call: TRBD2; v_call: TRBV28; clone_size: many; j_call: TRBJ2-2; cdr3_aa: CASSLAGGDAGELFF; cdr3_nt: TGTGCCAGCAGTTTAGCGGGGGGAGACGCCGGGGAGCTGTTTTTT
d_call: TRBD1; v_call: TRBV29-1; clone_size: NA; j_call: TRBJ2-1; cdr3_aa: CSPRQGGEQFF; cdr3_nt: TGCAGCCCGAGACAGGGGGGTGAGCAGTTCTTC
d_call: TRBD2; v_call: TRBV11-3; clone_size: NA; j_call: TRBJ2-3; cdr3_aa: CASSYASGSEKDTQYF; cdr3_nt: TGTGCCAGCAGCTATGCAAGCGGGAGTGAGAAAGATACGCAGTATTTT
d_call: TRBD2; v_call: TRBV4-3; clone_size: many; j_call: TRBJ2-1; cdr3_aa: CASSHGLAGGLYNEQFF; cdr3_nt: TGCGCCAGCAGCCACGGACTAGCGGGTGGCTTATACAATGAGCAGTTCTTC
d_call: NA; v_call: TRBV28; clone_size: few; j_call: TRBJ1-5; cdr3_aa: CASSFWQGNQPQHF; cdr3_nt: TGTGCCAGCAGTTTTTGGCAGGGGAATCAGCCCCAGCATTTT
d_call: NA; v_call: TRBV12-3/TRBV12-4; clone_size: many; j_call: TRBJ1-5; cdr3_aa: CASSLAPDGNQPQHF; cdr3_nt: TGTGCCAGCAGTTTAGCCCCAGATGGCAATCAGCCCCAGCATTTT
d_call: NA; v_call: TRBV10-3; clone_size: few; j_call: TRBJ1-2; cdr3_aa: CAIRGRDNYGYTF; cdr3_nt: TGTGCCATCAGAGGACGGGATAACTATGGCTACACCTTC